This is a list of T cell receptor beta chains from one sample in a study of blood T cell repertoires in COVID-19. Data came from immunoSEQ multiplex PCR; TCRdb stores just in-frame clones and leaves some out. The top ten clones hold 2.4% of a sample with roughly 150,000 clones, about nine tenths of them seen once. Sequencing used peripheral blood. The origin of the receptors is a woman aged 70-85 years with acute or convalescent COVID-19. The CDR3 runs from the conserved cysteine through the conserved F or W. D genes are given only for firm matches. Some rows mark clone size as missing; the rest say once, few, many or name a class of expanded clone.

size | D | J | V | length | CDR3 | DNA
- | - | TRBJ1-4 | TRBV7-7 | 16 | CASSLNRVERNEKLFF | TGTGCTAGCAGCTTAAACAGGGTGGAAAGAAATGAAAAACTGTTTTTT
- | TRBD1 | TRBJ1-2 | TRBV19 | 15 | CASSAGTGVLYGYTF | TGTGCCAGTAGTGCGGGGACAGGGGTCCTCTATGGCTACACCTTC
- | TRBD1 | TRBJ1-1 | TRBV19 | 15 | CASSPGQGMNTEAFF | TGTGCCAGTAGTCCCGGACAGGGGATGAACACTGAAGCTTTCTTT
- | - | TRBJ1-1 | TRBV19 | 13 | CASSIVFSTEAFF | TGTGCCAGTAGTATAGTTTTTTCGACTGAAGCTTTCTTT
once | TRBD1 | TRBJ1-2 | TRBV25-1 | 14 | CASSSRDRREGYTF | TGTGCCAGCAGCAGCAGGGACAGGAGAGAGGGCTACACCTTC
- | - | TRBJ1-6 | TRBV7-9 | 14 | CASSLSRDNSPLHF | TGTGCCAGCAGCTTATCCCGTGATAATTCACCCCTCCACTTT
few | - | TRBJ2-7 | TRBV7-3 | 13 | CASSKGASYEQYF | TGTGCCAGCAGCAAGGGAGCCTCCTACGAGCAGTACTTC
- | TRBD1 | TRBJ1-5 | TRBV27 | 18 | CASSRSYQGQGGIQPQHF | TGTGCCAGCAGTCGCTCATACCAGGGACAGGGAGGGATTCAGCCCCAGCATTTT
- | TRBD2 | TRBJ2-5 | TRBV19 | 16 | CASSMGKGTNQETQYF | TGTGCCAGTAGTATGGGCAAGGGGACTAACCAAGAGACCCAGTACTTC
- | - | TRBJ2-1 | TRBV27 | 15 | CASSSPGDFYNEQFF | TGTGCCAGCAGCAGCCCGGGGGATTTCTACAATGAGCAGTTCTTC
- | - | TRBJ1-3 | TRBV19 | 15 | CASSHPVISGNTIYF | TGTGCCAGTAGTCATCCGGTTATCTCTGGAAACACCATATATTTT
- | - | TRBJ2-5 | TRBV7-9 | 13 | CASSPDRQETQYF | TGTGCCAGCAGCCCGGACAGACAAGAGACCCAGTACTTC
once | TRBD1 | TRBJ1-2 | TRBV6-5 | 14 | CASGIDRGGYGYTF | TGTGCCAGCGGGATCGACAGGGGTGGCTATGGCTACACCTTC
- | TRBD1 | TRBJ1-5 | TRBV6-6 | 14 | CASRSTGYNQPQHF | TGTGCCAGCAGATCGACAGGGTACAATCAGCCCCAGCATTTT
- | - | TRBJ1-2 | TRBV18 | 13 | CASSPQSQYGYTF | TGTGCCAGCTCACCACAATCACAGTATGGCTACACCTTC
few | - | TRBJ1-2 | TRBV24-1 | 13 | CATSDFRAGGYTF | TGTGCCACCAGTGATTTCAGGGCAGGTGGCTACACCTTC
- | TRBD1 | TRBJ1-4 | TRBV5-4 | 14 | CASTRTGGHEKLFF | TGTGCCAGCACCCGGACAGGGGGGCATGAAAAACTGTTTTTT
- | TRBD1 | TRBJ1-5 | TRBV18 | 15 | CASSPLGQGNQPQHF | TGTGCCAGCTCACCACTGGGACAGGGCAATCAGCCCCAGCATTTT
- | TRBD1 | TRBJ2-4 | TRBV5-8 | 14 | CASSLGQGENIQYF | TGTGCCAGCAGCCTAGGACAGGGGGAAAACATTCAGTACTTC
- | TRBD1 | TRBJ1-1 | TRBV6-5 | 14 | CASSPGTGGVEAFF | TGTGCCAGCAGTCCAGGGACAGGGGGTGTTGAAGCTTTCTTT
- | - | TRBJ1-6 | TRBV28 | 17 | CASRPSGDNPRNSPLHF | TGTGCCAGCAGACCCTCAGGGGACAATCCTCGGAATTCACCCCTCCACTTT
- | TRBD2 | TRBJ2-7 | TRBV7-2 | 16 | CASSLVSGGSTYEQYF | TGTGCCAGCAGCTTAGTGTCCGGGGGGTCTACCTACGAGCAGTACTTC
- | TRBD1 | TRBJ1-2 | TRBV11-2 | 15 | CASSSWGDSNYGYTF | TGTGCCAGCAGCTCGTGGGGGGACAGTAACTATGGCTACACCTTC
- | - | TRBJ2-7 | TRBV12-5 | 13 | CASGLAWGGEQYF | TGTGCTAGTGGTTTGGCGTGGGGCGGCGAGCAGTACTTC
- | - | TRBJ1-1 | TRBV20-1 | 13 | CSASFTRGTEAFF | TGCAGTGCTAGTTTCACGCGGGGGACTGAAGCTTTCTTT
- | - | TRBJ1-4 | TRBV5-1 | 15 | CASSLTGATNEKLFF | TGCGCCAGCAGCCTAACAGGCGCAACTAATGAAAAACTGTTTTTT
- | TRBD1 | TRBJ2-2 | TRBV25-1 | 16 | CASSDPGQGTGGELFF | TGTGCCAGCAGTGACCCGGGACAGGGGACGGGCGGGGAGCTGTTTTTT
- | TRBD1 | TRBJ1-1 | TRBV27 | 15 | CASSLQGTGVPRAFF | TGTGCCAGCAGTTTACAGGGGACAGGGGTGCCTAGGGCTTTCTTT
once | - | TRBJ2-1 | TRBV15 | 11 | CATSRVGSQFF | TGTGCCACCAGCAGAGTCGGGTCACAGTTCTTC
- | - | TRBJ1-2 | TRBV7-8 | 13 | CASSLDGGAGYTF | TGTGCCAGCAGCTTAGACGGGGGGGCTGGCTACACCTTC
- | - | TRBJ2-2 | TRBV11-2 | 17 | CASSLMFQGSNTGELFF | TGTGCCAGCAGCTTAATGTTTCAGGGGTCGAACACCGGGGAGCTGTTTTTT
- | - | TRBJ2-3 | TRBV7-8 | 15 | CASSSGQRSTDTQYF | TGTGCCAGCAGCTCCGGACAGCGCAGCACAGATACGCAGTATTTT
- | - | TRBJ1-3 | TRBV7-3 | 15 | CASSLTPGTGNTIYF | TGTGCCAGCAGCTTAACTCCAGGGACTGGAAACACCATATATTTT
- | - | TRBJ1-3 | TRBV29-1 | 15 | CSVEDQKDSGNTIYF | TGCAGCGTTGAAGATCAGAAAGACTCTGGAAACACCATATATTTT
- | - | TRBJ1-1 | TRBV28 | 13 | CASSDQGRTEAFF | TGTGCCAGCAGCGACCAGGGTCGAACTGAAGCTTTCTTT
- | TRBD2 | TRBJ2-1 | TRBV4-2 | 14 | CASSLRTSGGDKFF | TGTGCCAGCAGCCTACGGACTAGCGGGGGGGATAAGTTCTTC
- | TRBD1 | TRBJ1-4 | TRBV6-1 | 18 | CASSVQQNPGQGAAKLFF | TGTGCCAGCAGTGTGCAACAGAACCCGGGACAGGGGGCTGCAAAACTGTTTTTT
- | TRBD2 | TRBJ2-1 | TRBV4-3 | 15 | CASSRSGDSYNEQFF | TGCGCCAGCAGCCGTAGCGGGGACTCCTACAATGAGCAGTTCTTC
- | - | TRBJ2-2 | TRBV11-2 | 15 | CASSFGTKNTGELFF | TGTGCCAGCAGCTTCGGGACAAAGAACACCGGGGAGCTGTTTTTT
- | - | TRBJ2-2 | TRBV14 | 16 | CASCQGPGPNTGELFF | TGTGCCAGCTGCCAAGGTCCAGGGCCGAACACCGGGGAGCTGTTTTTT